The present entry profiles one TCR beta chain with its context. Assay used: immunoSEQ multiplex PCR; TCRdb lists only in-frame clones, some missing. The sample has around 48,000 clones, 86% seen once. Germline CDR1 LNHDA, CDR2 SQIVND (reference sequence). V dropped 8 bases and J dropped 5 bases, with 10 bases sitting between them. This CDR3 is 13 amino acids long. The data stem from a study of blood T cell repertoires in COVID-19. The clonotype was recovered from a man aged 55 to 70 with active or convalescent COVID-19. The sample comprised peripheral blood. This chain joins TRBV19 and TRBJ1-6; D is possibly TRBD1 (5 bases). DNA for the CDR3: TGTGCCAGTCACTGGGGCGATAATTCACCCCTCCACTTT. Residues: CASHWGDNSPLHF.